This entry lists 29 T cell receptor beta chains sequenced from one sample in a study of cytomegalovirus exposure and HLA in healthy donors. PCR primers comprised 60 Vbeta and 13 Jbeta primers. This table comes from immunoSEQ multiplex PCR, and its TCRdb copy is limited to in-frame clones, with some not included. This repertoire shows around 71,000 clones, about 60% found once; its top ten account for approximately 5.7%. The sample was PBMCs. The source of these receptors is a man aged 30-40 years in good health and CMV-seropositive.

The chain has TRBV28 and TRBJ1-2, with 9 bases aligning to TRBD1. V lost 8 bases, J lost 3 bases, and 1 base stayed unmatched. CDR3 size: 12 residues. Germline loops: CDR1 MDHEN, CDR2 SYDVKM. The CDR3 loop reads CASWDRDYGYTF. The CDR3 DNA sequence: TGTGCCAGCTGGGACAGGGACTATGGCTACACCTTC.

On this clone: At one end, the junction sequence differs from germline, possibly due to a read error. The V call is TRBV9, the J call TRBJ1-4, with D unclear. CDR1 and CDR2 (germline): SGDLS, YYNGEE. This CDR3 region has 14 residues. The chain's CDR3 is CAGSVDNSEGKLFF. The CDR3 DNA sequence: TGTGCCGGCAGCGTTGACAATTCTGAGGGAAAACTGTTTTTT.

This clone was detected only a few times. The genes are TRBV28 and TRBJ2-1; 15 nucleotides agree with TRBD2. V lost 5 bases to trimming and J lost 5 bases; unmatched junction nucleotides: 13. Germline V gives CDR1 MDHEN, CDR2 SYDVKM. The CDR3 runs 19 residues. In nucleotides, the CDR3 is TGTGCCAGCAGTGGGCTCATCTGGACTAGCGGGGGGGCCAACAATGAGCAGTTCTTC. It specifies CASSGLIWTSGGANNEQFF. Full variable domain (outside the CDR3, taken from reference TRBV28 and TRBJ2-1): DVKVTQSSRYLVKRTGEKVFLECVQDMDHENMFWYRQDPGLGLRLIYFSYDVKMKEKGDIPEGYSVSREKKERFSLILESASTNQTSMYLCASSGLIWTSGGANNEQFFGPGTRLTVL.

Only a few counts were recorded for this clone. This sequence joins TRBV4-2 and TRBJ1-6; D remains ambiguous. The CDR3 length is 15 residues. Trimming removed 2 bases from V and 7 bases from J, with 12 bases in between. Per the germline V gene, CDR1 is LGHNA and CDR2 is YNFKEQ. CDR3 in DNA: TGTGCCAGCAGCCAACGTAAAGGAGAGAATTCACCCCTCCACTTT. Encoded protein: CASSQRKGENSPLHF.

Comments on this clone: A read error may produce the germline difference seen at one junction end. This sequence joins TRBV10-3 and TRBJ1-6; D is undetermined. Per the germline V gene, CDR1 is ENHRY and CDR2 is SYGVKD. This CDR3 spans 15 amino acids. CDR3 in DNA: TGTGCCACCACGGCGGGCAGCCTATATAATTCACTCCTCCACTTT. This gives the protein CATTAGSLYNSLLHF.

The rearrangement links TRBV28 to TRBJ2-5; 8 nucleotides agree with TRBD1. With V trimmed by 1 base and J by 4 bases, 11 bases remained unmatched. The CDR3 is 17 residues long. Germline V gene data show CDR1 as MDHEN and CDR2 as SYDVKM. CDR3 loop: CASSLFRGQVGRETQYF. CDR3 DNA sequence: TGTGCCAGCAGTTTATTCCGGGGACAGGTCGGTAGAGAGACCCAGTACTTC.

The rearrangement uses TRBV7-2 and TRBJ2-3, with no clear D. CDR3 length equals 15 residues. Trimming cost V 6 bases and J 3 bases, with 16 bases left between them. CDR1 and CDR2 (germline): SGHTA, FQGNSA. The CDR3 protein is CASSSSVAQTDTQYF. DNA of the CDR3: TGTGCCAGCAGTTCCTCAGTGGCACAAACAGATACGCAGTATTTT.

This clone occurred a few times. The DNA for the CDR3 is TGCAGCGTGCTCGATTGGGACACGAACACCGGGGAGCTGTTTTTT. Protein product: CSVLDWDTNTGELFF. The V gene is TRBV29-1, the J gene TRBJ2-2; a weak D match, TRBD1 (6 bases). The germline gives CDR1 SQVTM, CDR2 ANQGSEA. The length of the CDR3 is 15 residues. V lost 6 bases to trimming and J lost 0 bases, with 14 bases between them.

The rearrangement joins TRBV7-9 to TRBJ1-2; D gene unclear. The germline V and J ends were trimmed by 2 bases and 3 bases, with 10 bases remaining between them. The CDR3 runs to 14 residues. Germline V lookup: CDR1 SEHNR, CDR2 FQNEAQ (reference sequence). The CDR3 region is CASSLSGGDYGYTF. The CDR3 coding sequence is TGTGCCAGCAGCTTATCAGGAGGCGACTATGGCTACACCTTC.

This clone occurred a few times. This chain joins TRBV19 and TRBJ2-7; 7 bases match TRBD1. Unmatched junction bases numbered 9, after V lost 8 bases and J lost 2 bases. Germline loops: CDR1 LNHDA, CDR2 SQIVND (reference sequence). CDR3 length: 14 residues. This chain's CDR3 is CASSSTGTAYEQYF. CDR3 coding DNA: TGTGCCAGTTCATCTACCGGGACAGCCTACGAGCAGTACTTC. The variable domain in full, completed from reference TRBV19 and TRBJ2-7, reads DGGITQSPKYLFRKEGQNVTLSCEQNLNHDAMYWYRQDPGQGLRLIYYSQIVNDFQKGDIAEGYSVSREKKESFPLTVTSAQKNPTAFYLCASSSTGTAYEQYFGPGTRLTVT.

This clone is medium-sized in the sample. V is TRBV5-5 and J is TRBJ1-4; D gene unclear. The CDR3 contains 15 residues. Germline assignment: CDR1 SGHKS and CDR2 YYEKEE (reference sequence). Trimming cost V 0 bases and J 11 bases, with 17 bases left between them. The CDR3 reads CASSLVPESADKLFF. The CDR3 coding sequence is TGTGCCAGCAGCTTGGTTCCAGAGAGCGCCGATAAACTGTTTTTT.

The DNA of the CDR3 is TGTGCCACCGCAATCGGGGGCACTGAAGCTTTCTTT. Translated: CATAIGGTEAFF. The chain uses TRBV2 and TRBJ1-1; TRBD1 is a possible D gene (5 bases). The germline V and J ends were trimmed by 10 bases and 4 bases, with 13 bases remaining between them. The CDR3 totals 12 residues. CDR1 is SNHLY, CDR2 FYNNEI, per germline.

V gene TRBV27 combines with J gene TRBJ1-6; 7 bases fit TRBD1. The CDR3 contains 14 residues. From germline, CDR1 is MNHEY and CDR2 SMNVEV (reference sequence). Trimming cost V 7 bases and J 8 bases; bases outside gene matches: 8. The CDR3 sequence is CASTLDRVDSPLHF. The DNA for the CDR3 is TGTGCCAGCACCCTAGACAGGGTCGATTCACCCCTCCACTTT.

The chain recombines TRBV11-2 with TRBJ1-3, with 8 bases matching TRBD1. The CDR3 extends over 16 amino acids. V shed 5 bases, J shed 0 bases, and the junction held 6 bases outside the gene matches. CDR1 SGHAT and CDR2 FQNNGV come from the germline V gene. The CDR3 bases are TGTGCCAGCAGCCCGACAGGGGCTTACTCTGGAAACACCATATATTTT. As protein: CASSPTGAYSGNTIYF.

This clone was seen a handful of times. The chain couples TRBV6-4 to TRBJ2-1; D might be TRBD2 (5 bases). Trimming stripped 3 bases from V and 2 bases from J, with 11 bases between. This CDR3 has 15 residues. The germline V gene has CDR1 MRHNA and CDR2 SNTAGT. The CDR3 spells CASSEIANPYNEQFF. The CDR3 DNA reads TGTGCCAGCAGTGAGATAGCGAATCCCTACAATGAGCAGTTCTTC.

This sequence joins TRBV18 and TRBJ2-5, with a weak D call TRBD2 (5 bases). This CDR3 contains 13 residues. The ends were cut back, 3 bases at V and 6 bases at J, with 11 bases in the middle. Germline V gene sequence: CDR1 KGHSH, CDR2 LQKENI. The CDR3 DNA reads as TGTGCCAGCTCACCGGGGAGTGACCAGACCCAGTACTTC. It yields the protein CASSPGSDQTQYF.

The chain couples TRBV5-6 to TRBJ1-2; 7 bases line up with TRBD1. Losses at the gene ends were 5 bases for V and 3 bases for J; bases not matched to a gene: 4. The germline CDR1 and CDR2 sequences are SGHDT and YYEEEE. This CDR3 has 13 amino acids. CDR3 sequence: CASSSTGDYGYTF. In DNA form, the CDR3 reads TGTGCCAGCAGTTCAACAGGGGACTATGGCTACACCTTC.

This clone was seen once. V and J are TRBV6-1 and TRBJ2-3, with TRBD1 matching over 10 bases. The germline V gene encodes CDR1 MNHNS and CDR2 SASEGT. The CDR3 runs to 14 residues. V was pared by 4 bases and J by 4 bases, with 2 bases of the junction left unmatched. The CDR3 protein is CASSGQGASDTQYF. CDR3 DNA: TGTGCCAGCAGTGGACAGGGGGCATCAGATACGCAGTATTTT.

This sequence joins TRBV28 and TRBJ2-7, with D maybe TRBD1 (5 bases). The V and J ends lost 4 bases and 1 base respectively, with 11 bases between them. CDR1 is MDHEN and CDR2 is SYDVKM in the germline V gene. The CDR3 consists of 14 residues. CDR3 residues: CASSSQGPSYEQYF. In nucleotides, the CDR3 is TGTGCCAGCAGTTCTCAGGGTCCGTCCTACGAGCAGTACTTC.

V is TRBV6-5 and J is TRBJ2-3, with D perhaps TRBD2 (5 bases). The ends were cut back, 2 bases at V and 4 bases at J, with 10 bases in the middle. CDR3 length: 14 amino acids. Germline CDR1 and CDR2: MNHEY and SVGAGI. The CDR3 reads CASSYGSASDTQYF. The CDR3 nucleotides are TGTGCCAGCAGTTACGGGAGCGCCTCAGATACGCAGTATTTT.

The CDR3 DNA reads as TGCGCCAGCAGCCAAGTACCGGGGGCAGATACGCAGTATTTT. This sequence encodes CASSQVPGADTQYF. The V call is TRBV4-1, the J call TRBJ2-3; tentatively, D is TRBD2 (6 bases). This CDR3 region has 14 residues. From germline, CDR1 is MGHRA and CDR2 YSYEKL. V dropped 1 base and J dropped 4 bases, with 9 bases sitting between them.

The chain's CDR3 is CASSVQQGWNTEAFF. Written as DNA, the CDR3 is TGTGCCAGCAGCGTGCAACAGGGGTGGAACACTGAAGCTTTCTTT. The chain couples TRBV7-9 to TRBJ1-1; 7 positions match TRBD1. Germline CDR1 is SEHNR and CDR2 is FQNEAQ (reference sequence). V lost 5 bases and J lost 1; bases outside the gene matches: 7. The CDR3 consists of 15 residues. Combining the CDR3 with reference TRBV7-9 and TRBJ1-1 gives the whole variable domain DTGVSQNPRHKITKRGQNVTFRCDPISEHNRLYWYRQTLGQGPEFLTYFQNEAQLEKSRLLSDRFSAERPKGSFSTLEIQRTEQGDSAMYLCASSVQQGWNTEAFFGQGTRLTVV.

CDR3 amino acids: CASSESFNYGYTF. The CDR3 nucleotides read TGTGCCAGCAGTGAATCTTTTAACTATGGCTACACCTTC. The V call is TRBV2, the J call TRBJ1-2, with D unclear. There are 13 residues in the CDR3. Trimming shortened V by 2 bases and J by 1 base, and 5 bases separated the two germline ends. Germline assignment: CDR1 SNHLY and CDR2 FYNNEI.

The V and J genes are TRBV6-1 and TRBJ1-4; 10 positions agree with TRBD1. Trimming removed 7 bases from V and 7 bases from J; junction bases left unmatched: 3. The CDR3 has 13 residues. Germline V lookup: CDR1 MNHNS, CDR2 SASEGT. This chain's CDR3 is CASNRDRGEKLFF. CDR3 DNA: TGTGCCAGCAATAGGGACAGGGGTGAAAAACTGTTTTTT.

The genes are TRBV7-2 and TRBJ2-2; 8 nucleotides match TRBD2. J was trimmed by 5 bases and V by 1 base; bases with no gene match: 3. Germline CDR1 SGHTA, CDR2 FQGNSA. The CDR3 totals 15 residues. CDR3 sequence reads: CASSLGTSRTGELFF. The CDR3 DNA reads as TGTGCCAGCAGCTTAGGGACTAGCAGGACCGGGGAGCTGTTTTTT.

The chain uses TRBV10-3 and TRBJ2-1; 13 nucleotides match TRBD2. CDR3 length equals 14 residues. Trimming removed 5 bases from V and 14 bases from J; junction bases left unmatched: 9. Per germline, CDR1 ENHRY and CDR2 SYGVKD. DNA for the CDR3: TGTGCCATCAGTTCCGGGACTAGCGGGACGGAGGAGTTCTTC. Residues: CAISSGTSGTEEFF.

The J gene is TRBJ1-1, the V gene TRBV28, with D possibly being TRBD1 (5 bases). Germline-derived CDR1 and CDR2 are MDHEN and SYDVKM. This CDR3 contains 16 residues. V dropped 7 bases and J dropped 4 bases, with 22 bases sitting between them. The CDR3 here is CASTYGTSLASTEAFF. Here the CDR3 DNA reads TGTGCCAGCACCTATGGGACTTCCCTGGCGAGCACTGAAGCTTTCTTT. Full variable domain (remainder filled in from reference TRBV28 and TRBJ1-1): DVKVTQSSRYLVKRTGEKVFLECVQDMDHENMFWYRQDPGLGLRLIYFSYDVKMKEKGDIPEGYSVSREKKERFSLILESASTNQTSMYLCASTYGTSLASTEAFFGQGTRLTVV.

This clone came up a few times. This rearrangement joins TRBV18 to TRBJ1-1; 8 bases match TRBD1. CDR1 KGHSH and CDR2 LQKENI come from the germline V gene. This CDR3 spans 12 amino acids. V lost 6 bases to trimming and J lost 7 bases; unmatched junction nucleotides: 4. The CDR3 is CASSLGQGEAFF. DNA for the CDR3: TGTGCCAGCTCCCTCGGACAGGGTGAAGCTTTCTTT. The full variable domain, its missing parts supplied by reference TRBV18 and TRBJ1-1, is NAGVMQNPRHLVRRRGQEARLRCSPMKGHSHVYWYRQLPEEGLKFMVYLQKENIIDESGMPKERFSAEFPKEGPSILRIQQVVRGDSAAYFCASSLGQGEAFFGQGTRLTVV.

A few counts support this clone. The CDR3 region is CASSLAGGDNEQFF. CDR3 nucleotide sequence: TGTGCCAGTAGTTTAGCGGGAGGGGACAATGAGCAGTTCTTC. The chain has TRBV19 and TRBJ2-1; 11 bases line up with TRBD2. V lost 5 bases to trimming and J lost 5 bases; unmatched junction nucleotides: 2. Per germline, CDR1 LNHDA and CDR2 SQIVND (reference sequence). CDR3 length: 14 residues.